This TCR beta chain was captured in a study of T-cell reconstitution after alpha-beta-depleted transplantation in children. Whole-study results and caveats: From surviving recipient T cells and thymic progenitors came the high day-60 TCRbeta diversity observed in some patients. Several hundred expanded graft clones reportedly gave rise to the alpha-beta T cells present about two months after transplant.

The TCRbeta library incorporated unique molecular identifiers. TCRdb independently ran MiXCR on the PCR reads; one entry per CDR3 protein. The data hold approximately 31,000 distinct CDR3 sequences, with roughly 6.7% observed a single time. This clonotype appeared many times. Its antigen is unidentified. This specimen was peripheral blood, taken 60 days after TCRalphabeta/CD19-depleted stem cell transplant. The receptor's source is a child less than two years old who had a stem cell transplant for acute myeloid leukemia, so the T cells may come from the graft donor.

For the CDR3, the DNA is TGTGCCAGCAGTGACAGGGGGTTGAACACCGGGGAGCTGTTTTTT. Encoded protein: CASSDRGLNTGELFF. The gene calls are TRBV6-1 and TRBJ2-2; TRBD1 matches at 7 bases. Germline trimming cut 3 bases from V and 1 base from J; bases unmatched to any gene: 2. The CDR3 has 15 amino acids. Germline-derived CDR1 and CDR2 are MNHNS and SASEGT.